The entry below describes one TCR beta chain. Its antigen is unidentified. With 6 bases clipped from V and 8 bases from J, the junction kept 20 bases outside the gene matches. Germline CDR1 reads SQVTM; CDR2 reads ANQGSEA. This CDR3 contains 18 residues. TCRdb used MiXCR to reprocess the reads, holding one entry per CDR3 protein. The sample lists approximately 76,000 distinct CDR3 sequences, 20% to 30% occurring once. The entry originates in a study of T cell repertoires in cytomegalovirus infection. Study summary: Alongside well-studied HLA-B-restricted CMV epitopes, recently identified HLA-C-restricted CMV epitopes were also used. Indications came from public TCR beta signatures; they pointed to CMV infection and to a matching HLA type. Study-level results: Clonotypes of TCR beta that were HLA-C-restricted and CMV-specific dominated the ex vivo response. The cumulative frequency of public TCR beta families identified carriers of CMV plus the relevant HLA.

This rearrangement joins TRBV29-1 to TRBJ2-1; 12 bases match TRBD2. This receptor was identified in a human donor in good health (CMV status not recorded). Some clones in this sample may be carry-over from other donors' samples. This material consisted of CD8+ T cells from cultured PBMCs, taken from culture after CMV antigen stimulation. Here the CDR3 DNA reads TGCAGCGTCAAGGCTCCCCACTTCCTAGCGGGGGGGCTCTATGAGCAGTTCTTC. Its protein product is CSVKAPHFLAGGLYEQFF.